The 19 T cell receptor beta chains below come from one sample, sequenced in a study of blood T cell repertoires in COVID-19. Using immunoSEQ multiplex PCR, the repertoire was profiled, and TCRdb retains in-frame clones only, with some absent. The table includes around 360,000 clones, roughly 84% detected once. Sequencing was carried out using PBMCs or T cells enriched from blood (not recorded which). These receptors came from a woman aged 25 to 39 who had recovered from COVID-19.

This clone was observed once. The chain recombines TRBV28 with TRBJ2-1; 10 positions agree with TRBD2. From germline, CDR1 is MDHEN and CDR2 SYDVKM. The CDR3 is 15 amino acids. Trimming at V came to 10 bases and at J to 3 bases, leaving 9 bases not matched to a gene. CDR3 sequence reads: CATRTPSGSYNEQFF. CDR3 nucleotide sequence: TGTGCCACCAGGACGCCTAGCGGGAGCTACAATGAGCAGTTCTTC.

On this clone itself: The junction does not match germline at one end; this may be a read error. This sequence joins TRBV7-7 and TRBJ2-1; 7 bases are a match to TRBD1. This CDR3 has 13 amino acids. CDR1 is SSHAT and CDR2 is FNYEAQ in the germline V gene (reference sequence). Here the CDR3 DNA reads TGTGCTAGCAGCTTAGACAGGGACAATGAGCAGTTCTTC. Encoded protein: CASSLDRDNEQFF. Full variable domain (outside the CDR3, taken from reference TRBV7-7 and TRBJ2-1): GAGVSQSPRYKVTKRGQDVTLRCDPISSHATLYWYQQALGQGPEFLTYFNYEAQPDKSGLPSDRFSAERPEGSISTLTIQRTEQRDSAMYRCASSLDRDNEQFFGPGTRLTVL.

The chain uses TRBV7-9 and TRBJ1-3; D possibly corresponds to TRBD1 (6 bases). Germline V gene data show CDR1 as SEHNR and CDR2 as FQNEAQ (reference sequence). The V end was cut by 2 bases, the J end by 0 bases, with 11 bases between. This CDR3 has 16 residues. CDR3 residues: CASSLPRGSSGNTIYF. The CDR3 nucleotides read TGTGCCAGCAGCTTACCCAGGGGCAGCTCTGGAAACACCATATATTTT.

The genes are TRBV18 and TRBJ1-1; D gene ambiguous. The CDR3 has 13 residues. Germline V gene lookup returns CDR1 KGHSH and CDR2 LQKENI. The V and J ends lost 0 bases and 6 bases respectively, with 8 bases between them. DNA of the CDR3: TGTGCCAGCTCACCACCTTCGTTTGCTGAAGCTTTCTTT. Its protein is CASSPPSFAEAFF.

On this clone: At one boundary the junction diverges from the germline segment, which might be a read error. The CDR3 region has the DNA TGTGCCAGCAGTCCAACGGACAGGGGGTCCCTCGCCTTC. This codes for CASSPTDRGSLAF. V usage is TRBV28 and J usage is TRBJ1-2, with TRBD1 matching 10 bases. Germline assignment: CDR1 MDHEN and CDR2 SYDVKM. CDR3 length: 13 residues.

CDR3 region: CASKEDRTFYEQYF. Written as DNA, the CDR3 is TGTGCCAGCAAGGAGGACAGAACTTTCTACGAGCAGTACTTC. This sequence joins TRBV27 and TRBJ2-7, with D possibly TRBD1 on 6 matching bases. V lost 7 bases, J lost 3 bases, and 16 bases lay in between. This CDR3 comprises 14 residues. The germline CDR1 and CDR2 sequences are MNHEY and SMNVEV (reference sequence).

This chain uses TRBV5-6 with TRBJ2-4, with 11 bases matching TRBD2. V was pared by 5 bases and J by 4 bases, with 8 bases of the junction left unmatched. The CDR3 extends over 16 amino acids. Germline loops: CDR1 SGHDT, CDR2 YYEEEE. The CDR3 coding sequence is TGTGCCAGCAGTGCTCCGGGACTAGCGGAAAAAAACATTCAGTACTTC. It encodes CASSAPGLAEKNIQYF.

This sequence joins TRBV10-3 and TRBJ2-2; no firm D call. Trimming took off 0 bases at V and 5 bases at J, with 13 bases between the two ends. This CDR3 contains 16 residues. Germline CDR1 reads ENHRY; CDR2 reads SYGVKD. The CDR3 sequence: CAISESNEVRTGELFF. CDR3 DNA sequence: TGTGCCATCAGTGAGTCGAACGAGGTGCGGACCGGGGAGCTGTTTTTT.

V usage is TRBV5-1 and J usage is TRBJ1-1; possibly TRBD1 for D (5 bases). The V gene's germline CDR1 is SGHRS and CDR2 YFSETQ. Trimming took off 0 bases at V and 2 bases at J, with 11 bases between the two ends. The CDR3 has 15 residues. CDR3 region: CASSLASGLNTEAFF. The CDR3, as DNA: TGCGCCAGCAGCTTGGCCTCAGGGCTCAACACTGAAGCTTTCTTT.

J is TRBJ1-2 and V is TRBV10-2; D gene uncertain. The CDR3 runs to 13 residues. Between the trimmed V and J ends, which lost 5 bases and 7 bases, there was a span of 14 bases. Germline V gene sequence: CDR1 WSHSY, CDR2 SAAADI. CDR3 sequence: CASSPQRAGGYTF. In DNA, the CDR3 is TGCGCCAGCAGTCCTCAGAGGGCGGGTGGCTACACCTTC.

The V and J genes are TRBV21-1 and TRBJ2-3; TRBD2, as called in the table, went unchecked against the DNA. TRBV21-1 corresponds to a pseudogene. This CDR3 is built from 14 residues. DNA for the CDR3: TGTGCCAGCAGCCCCCGGACTGGTCTGGATACGCAGTATTTT. Protein: CASSPRTGLDTQYF.

The chain links TRBV27 to TRBJ1-2, with TRBD1 as a possible D gene (6 bases). Trimming removed 0 bases at V and 5 bases at J, with 16 bases between. This CDR3 region has 16 residues. Germline loops: CDR1 MNHEY, CDR2 SMNVEV (reference sequence). This chain's CDR3 is CASSLSVKGVPYGYTF. The CDR3 DNA reads TGTGCCAGCAGTTTATCGGTAAAGGGGGTACCATATGGCTACACCTTC.

The rearrangement links TRBV3-1 (or the pseudogene TRBV3-2) to TRBJ1-3; 10 bases align to TRBD1. This CDR3 spans 16 amino acids. CDR1 and CDR2 (germline): LGHDT, YNNKEL (reference sequence). V shed 2 bases and J 4 bases; nucleotides not matched to a gene: 5. In DNA, the CDR3 is TGTGCCAGCAGCCAATCCGGGACAGGGGTGGGAAACACCATATATTTT. Its protein product is CASSQSGTGVGNTIYF.

The chain joins TRBV27 to TRBJ2-2; a weak D match, TRBD2 (6 bases). Trimming left V 2 bases short and J 5 bases short, with 9 bases between. CDR3 length: 14 residues. Germline V gives CDR1 MNHEY, CDR2 SMNVEV (reference sequence). The CDR3 DNA sequence: TGTGCCAGCAGTTTAGCGGGGTCGACCGGGGAGCTGTTTTTT. It encodes CASSLAGSTGELFF.

Turning to this clone: Sequence at one end of the junction differs from germline and may be a read error. The rearrangement links TRBV18 to TRBJ1-2, with D possibly TRBD1 on 6 matching bases. There are 13 residues in the CDR3. CDR1 is KGHSH, CDR2 LQKENI, per germline. Here the CDR3 reads CASSPQTQQGHTF. The CDR3, as DNA: TGTGCCAGCTCTCCACAAACCCAACAGGGTCACACCTTC.

V and J are TRBV2 and TRBJ2-3; the match to TRBD2 covers 11 bases. CDR3 length equals 15 residues. CDR1 is SNHLY, CDR2 FYNNEI, per germline. V gave up 7 bases and J gave up 5 bases; unmatched junction bases: 8. As DNA, the CDR3 is TGTGCCAGCAAAGTACTAGCGGGAGAAGGAGATACGCAGTATTTT. Translated: CASKVLAGEGDTQYF. Full variable domain (remainder filled in from reference TRBV2 and TRBJ2-3): EPEVTQTPSHQVTQMGQEVILRCVPISNHLYFYWYRQILGQKVEFLVSFYNNEISEKSEIFDDQFSVERPDGSNFTLKIRSTKLEDSAMYFCASKVLAGEGDTQYFGPGTRLTVL.

The CDR3 region has the DNA TGTGCCAGCAGTGAGTACGAGAAGACAGATACGCAGTATTTT. Translated: CASSEYEKTDTQYF. The gene calls are TRBV25-1 and TRBJ2-3; no definite D call. The V end lost 3 bases, the J end lost 3 bases, and 10 bases lay between the germline ends. The CDR3 has 14 residues. The germline gives CDR1 MGHDK, CDR2 SYGVNS.

This clone was recorded only once. The sample holds other DNA sequences that translate to the same CDR3. The J gene is TRBJ2-5, the V gene TRBV5-1; possible D gene TRBD1, 6 bases. CDR3 length equals 14 residues. The germline V gene encodes CDR1 SGHRS and CDR2 YFSETQ. V was pared by 3 bases and J by 2 bases, with 11 bases between. The CDR3 nucleotides are TGCGCCAGCAGCTCAGGACAGCTGCAAGAGACCCAGTACTTC. Its translation is CASSSGQLQETQYF.

V and J are TRBV30 and TRBJ1-5; D perhaps matches TRBD1 (5 bases). V was cut by 0 bases and J by 3 bases, with 6 bases left in between. Per the germline V gene, CDR1 is GTSNPN and CDR2 is SVGIG (reference sequence). The CDR3 consists of 13 residues. CDR3 sequence reads: CAWSVGPNQPQHF. The CDR3 DNA follows: TGTGCCTGGAGTGTGGGGCCCAATCAGCCCCAGCATTTT.